There are many counts of the clone carrying this T cell receptor beta chain. Antigen specificity is unknown. The sample comes from a study of identical twins. Study-wide findings and caveats: Twin pairs had excess sharing that was weaker in beta out-of-frame sequences. Cross-sectional statistical analysis, not tracking of the same donors, underpinned the conclusions.

TCRdb re-called the 5' RACE reads with MiXCR, one entry per CDR3 protein. The profile shows some 500,000 distinct CDR3 sequences, more than 9% of them singletons. The sample was also reused in another study, on yellow fever vaccine responses in identical twins.

The clonotype was recovered from a woman aged 18-29 years in good health. The source material was PBMCs.

This CDR3 is CSASRDPNRQYF. The CDR3 nucleotides read TGCAGTGCTAGTCGGGACCCTAATCGGCAGTACTTC. The chain combines TRBV20-1 with TRBJ2-7; the D call may be TRBD1 or TRBD2 (5 bases each). The V gene lost 3 bases and the J gene lost 9 bases, with 15 bases spanning the gap. The CDR3 contains 12 residues. The germline CDR1 and CDR2 sequences are DFQATT and SNEGSKA (reference sequence).